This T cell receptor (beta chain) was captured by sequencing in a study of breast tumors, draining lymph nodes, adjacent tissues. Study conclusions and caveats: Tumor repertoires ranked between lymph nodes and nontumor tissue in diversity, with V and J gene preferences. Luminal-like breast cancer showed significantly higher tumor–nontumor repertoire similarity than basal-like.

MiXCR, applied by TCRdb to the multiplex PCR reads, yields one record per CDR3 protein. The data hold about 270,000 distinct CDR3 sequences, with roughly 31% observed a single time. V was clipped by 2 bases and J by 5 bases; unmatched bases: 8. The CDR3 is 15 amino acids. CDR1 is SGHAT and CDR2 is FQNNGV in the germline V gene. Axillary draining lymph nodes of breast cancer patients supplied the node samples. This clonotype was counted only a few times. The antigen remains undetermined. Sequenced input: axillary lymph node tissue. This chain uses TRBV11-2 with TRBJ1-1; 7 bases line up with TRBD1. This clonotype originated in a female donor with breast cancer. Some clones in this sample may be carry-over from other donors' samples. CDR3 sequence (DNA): TGTGCCAGCAGCTTATACAGGGGACTGAGGACTGAAGCTTTCTTT. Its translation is CASSLYRGLRTEAFF.